Listed below are T cell receptor beta chains from one sample, sequenced in a study of OX40 agonist ivuxolimab in advanced cancers. Only in-frame clones appear in the TCRdb table, and some are missing; sequencing was by immunoSEQ multiplex PCR. This sample has tens of thousands of clones, with more than 70% found just once. Sequencing used CD4+ or CD8+ T cells sorted from blood, obtained in a trial of the OX40 agonist ivuxolimab. The origin of the receptors is an adult with an advanced solid tumor such as melanoma, head and neck, liver or kidney cancer. CDR3s include the opening cysteine and the closing phenylalanine or tryptophan. Fields, in order: J gene, clone size, D gene, V gene, CDR3 protein, CDR3 DNA. A D gene is named only where the DNA matches it firmly. Only part of the rows carry a size: once, few, many, or a class if the clone is expanded.

j_call: TRBJ1-4
clone_size: .
d_call: .
v_call: TRBV5-1
cdr3_aa: CASSLKGNSGNEKLFF
cdr3_nt: TGCGCCAGCAGCTTGAAAGGTAACAGCGGGAATGAAAAACTGTTTTTT

j_call: TRBJ2-2
clone_size: .
d_call: TRBD1
v_call: TRBV9
cdr3_aa: CASSPRQGSGELFF
cdr3_nt: TGTGCCAGCAGCCCAAGACAGGGATCCGGGGAGCTGTTTTTT

j_call: TRBJ2-6
clone_size: .
d_call: .
v_call: TRBV11-2
cdr3_aa: CASSLIRLSGANVLTF
cdr3_nt: TGTGCCAGCAGCTTAATCAGGTTGTCAGGGGCCAACGTCCTGACTTTC

j_call: TRBJ1-6
clone_size: once
d_call: .
v_call: TRBV6-5
cdr3_aa: CASSLAREVGSPLHF
cdr3_nt: TGTGCCAGCAGTTTAGCCCGGGAGGTCGGCTCACCCCTCCACTTT

j_call: TRBJ1-2
clone_size: once
d_call: .
v_call: TRBV19
cdr3_aa: CASSIGVAHGYTF
cdr3_nt: TGTGCCAGTAGTATCGGGGTGGCACATGGCTACACCTTC

j_call: TRBJ1-2
clone_size: .
d_call: .
v_call: TRBV7-9
cdr3_aa: CASSPNIPGWNYGYTF
cdr3_nt: TGTGCCAGCAGCCCTAATATTCCTGGCTGGAACTATGGCTACACCTTC

j_call: TRBJ1-1
clone_size: .
d_call: .
v_call: TRBV6-6
cdr3_aa: CASSLRRGTEAFF
cdr3_nt: TGTGCCAGCAGTCTAAGGAGGGGCACTGAAGCTTTCTTT

j_call: TRBJ1-1
clone_size: few
d_call: .
v_call: TRBV14
cdr3_aa: CASSLQTTYTEAFF
cdr3_nt: TGTGCCAGCAGCCTCCAGACGACATACACTGAAGCTTTCTTT

j_call: TRBJ1-2
clone_size: .
d_call: .
v_call: TRBV4-1
cdr3_aa: CASQQSGRGLYGYTF
cdr3_nt: TGCGCCAGCCAGCAATCGGGGAGGGGCCTATATGGCTACACCTTC

j_call: TRBJ2-1
clone_size: .
d_call: .
v_call: TRBV21-1
cdr3_aa: CASSQGVDSSYNEQFF
cdr3_nt: TGTGCCAGCAGCCAAGGGGTGGATAGCTCCTACAATGAGCAGTTCTTC

j_call: TRBJ1-3
clone_size: .
d_call: .
v_call: TRBV19
cdr3_aa: CASSIARSSGNTIYF
cdr3_nt: TGTGCCAGTAGTATCGCAAGGAGTTCTGGAAACACCATATATTTT

j_call: TRBJ2-1
clone_size: .
d_call: TRBD2
v_call: TRBV5-4
cdr3_aa: CASSGAGGGLNEQFF
cdr3_nt: TGTGCCAGCAGCGGGGCCGGGGGGGGTTTGAATGAGCAGTTCTTC

j_call: TRBJ2-5
clone_size: .
d_call: .
v_call: TRBV19
cdr3_aa: CATARQETQYF
cdr3_nt: TGTGCCACTGCCCGACAAGAGACCCAGTACTTC

j_call: TRBJ2-3
clone_size: once
d_call: .
v_call: TRBV5-1
cdr3_aa: CASSFDRSTDTQYF
cdr3_nt: TGCGCCAGCAGCTTCGATAGGAGCACAGATACGCAGTATTTT

j_call: TRBJ1-2
clone_size: .
d_call: TRBD1
v_call: TRBV2
cdr3_aa: CASSVYRGYGYTF
cdr3_nt: TGTGCCAGCAGTGTTTACAGGGGATATGGCTACACCTTC

j_call: TRBJ1-2
clone_size: .
d_call: .
v_call: TRBV25-1
cdr3_aa: CASSESGLANYGYTF
cdr3_nt: TGTGCCAGCAGTGAATCGGGACTAGCTAACTATGGCTACACCTTC

j_call: TRBJ2-3
clone_size: .
d_call: .
v_call: TRBV5-1
cdr3_aa: CASRMGTDTQYF
cdr3_nt: TGCGCCAGCAGGATGGGGACAGATACGCAGTATTTT

j_call: TRBJ1-4
clone_size: .
d_call: .
v_call: TRBV19
cdr3_aa: CASSKKGGRGETKENDF
cdr3_nt: TGTGCCAGTAGTAAGAAAGGGGGACGGGGCGAGACGAAAGAAAACGATTTT

j_call: TRBJ1-2
clone_size: .
d_call: .
v_call: TRBV28
cdr3_aa: CASRLSLGSGYTF
cdr3_nt: TGTGCCAGCAGGTTATCCCTGGGGAGTGGCTACACCTTC

j_call: TRBJ2-1
clone_size: .
d_call: .
v_call: TRBV6-1
cdr3_aa: CASSEIGGSAGYNEQFF
cdr3_nt: TGTGCCAGCAGTGAAATAGGGGGGAGCGCCGGCTACAATGAGCAGTTCTTC

j_call: TRBJ1-2
clone_size: .
d_call: .
v_call: TRBV7-2
cdr3_aa: CASSPFGGNYGYTF
cdr3_nt: TGTGCCAGCAGCCCCTTCGGGGGTAACTATGGCTACACCTTC

j_call: TRBJ1-2
clone_size: .
d_call: .
v_call: TRBV18
cdr3_aa: CASSLGRADLYGYTF
cdr3_nt: TGTGCCAGCTCACTGGGACGGGCGGACCTTTATGGCTACACCTTC

j_call: TRBJ2-7
clone_size: .
d_call: .
v_call: TRBV7-9
cdr3_aa: CASSPDPRDSGSYEQYF
cdr3_nt: TGTGCCAGCAGCCCGGACCCCCGGGACAGCGGGTCCTACGAGCAGTACTTC